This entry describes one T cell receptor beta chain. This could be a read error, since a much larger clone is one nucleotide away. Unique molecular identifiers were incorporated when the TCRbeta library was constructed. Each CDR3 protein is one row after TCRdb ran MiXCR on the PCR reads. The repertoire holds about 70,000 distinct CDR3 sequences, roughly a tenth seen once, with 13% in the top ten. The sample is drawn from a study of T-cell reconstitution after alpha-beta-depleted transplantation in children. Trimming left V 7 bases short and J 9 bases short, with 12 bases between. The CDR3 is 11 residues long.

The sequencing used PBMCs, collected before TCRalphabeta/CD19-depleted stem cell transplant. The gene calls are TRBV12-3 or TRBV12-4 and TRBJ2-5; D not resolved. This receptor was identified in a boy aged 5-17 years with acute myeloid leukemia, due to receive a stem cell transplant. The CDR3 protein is CASILYGPQYF. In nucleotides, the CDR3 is TGTGCCAGCATTTTGTATGGTCCCCAGTACTTC.